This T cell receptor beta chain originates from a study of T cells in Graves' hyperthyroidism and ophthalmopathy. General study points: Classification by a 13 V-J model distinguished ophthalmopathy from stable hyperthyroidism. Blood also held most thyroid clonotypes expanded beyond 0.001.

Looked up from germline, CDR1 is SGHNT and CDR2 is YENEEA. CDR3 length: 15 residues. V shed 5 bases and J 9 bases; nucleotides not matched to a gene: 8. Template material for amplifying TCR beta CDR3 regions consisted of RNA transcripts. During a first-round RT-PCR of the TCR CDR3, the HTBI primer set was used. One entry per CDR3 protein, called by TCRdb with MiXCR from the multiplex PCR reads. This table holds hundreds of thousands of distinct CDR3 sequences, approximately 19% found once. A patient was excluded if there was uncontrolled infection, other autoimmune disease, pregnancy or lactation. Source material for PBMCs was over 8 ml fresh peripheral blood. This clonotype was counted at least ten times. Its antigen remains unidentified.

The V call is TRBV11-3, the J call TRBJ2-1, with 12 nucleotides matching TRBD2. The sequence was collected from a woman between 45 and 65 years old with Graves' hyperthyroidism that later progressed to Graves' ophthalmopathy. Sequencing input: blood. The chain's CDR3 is CASSPRTSGVGEQFF. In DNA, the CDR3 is TGTGCCAGCAGCCCCCGGACTAGCGGGGTCGGTGAGCAGTTCTTC. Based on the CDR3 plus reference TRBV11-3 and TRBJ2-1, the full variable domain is EAGVVQSPRYKIIEKKQPVAFWCNPISGHNTLYWYLQNLGQGPELLIRYENEEAVDDSQLPKDRFSAERLKGVDSTLKIQPAELGDSAVYLCASSPRTSGVGEQFFGPGTRLTVL.